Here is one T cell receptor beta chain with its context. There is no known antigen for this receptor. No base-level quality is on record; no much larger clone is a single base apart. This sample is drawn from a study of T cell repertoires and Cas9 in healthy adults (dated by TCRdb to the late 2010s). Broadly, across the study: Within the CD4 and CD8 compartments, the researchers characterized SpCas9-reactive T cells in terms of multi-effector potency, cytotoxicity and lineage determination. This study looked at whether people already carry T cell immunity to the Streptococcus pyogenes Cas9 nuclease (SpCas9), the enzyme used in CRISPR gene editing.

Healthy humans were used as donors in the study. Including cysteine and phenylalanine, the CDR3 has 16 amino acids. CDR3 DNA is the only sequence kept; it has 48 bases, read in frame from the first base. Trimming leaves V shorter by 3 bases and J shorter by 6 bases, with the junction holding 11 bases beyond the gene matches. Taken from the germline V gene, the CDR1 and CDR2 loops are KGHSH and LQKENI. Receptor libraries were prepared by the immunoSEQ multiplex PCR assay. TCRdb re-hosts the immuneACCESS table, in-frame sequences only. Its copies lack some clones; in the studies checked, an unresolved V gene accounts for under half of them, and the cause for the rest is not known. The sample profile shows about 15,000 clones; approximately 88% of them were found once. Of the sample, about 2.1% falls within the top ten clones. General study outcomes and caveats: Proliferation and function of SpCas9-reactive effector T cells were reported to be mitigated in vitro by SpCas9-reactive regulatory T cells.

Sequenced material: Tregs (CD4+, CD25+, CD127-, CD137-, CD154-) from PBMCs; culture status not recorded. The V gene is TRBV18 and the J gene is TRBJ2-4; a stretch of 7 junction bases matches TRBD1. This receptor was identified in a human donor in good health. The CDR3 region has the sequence CASSPGTGVGLNIQYF. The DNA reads TGTGCCAGCTCACCCGGAACAGGGGTAGGGCTAAACATTCAGTACTTC. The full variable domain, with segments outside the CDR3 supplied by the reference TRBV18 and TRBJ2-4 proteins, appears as NAGVMQNPRHLVRRRGQEARLRCSPMKGHSHVYWYRQLPEEGLKFMVYLQKENIIDESGMPKERFSAEFPKEGPSILRIQQVVRGDSAAYFCASSPGTGVGLNIQYFGAGTRLSVL.